This entry lists 20 T cell receptor beta chains sequenced from one sample in a study of blood T cells in healthy people across ages. For the second PCR, which ran for about 7 to 12 cycles, a sample-barcoded 5' primer and a J-beta primer mix were used. TCRdb passed the 5' RACE reads through MiXCR, listing each CDR3 protein once. The data contain fewer than 2,000,000 distinct CDR3 sequences, approximately 40% of them singletons. The specimen was blood. All receptors come from a human donor in good health.

This clonotype was picked up a small number of times. The rearrangement links TRBV21-1 to TRBJ2-7; TRBD1 reflects the table's D call only, with no check against the DNA. TRBV21-1 is a pseudogene segment. This CDR3 spans 16 amino acids. The CDR3 nucleotides are TGTGCCAGCAGCAGCCGGGACAGGGGGCGCGTCTACGAGCAGTACTTC. This encodes CASSSRDRGRVYEQYF.

This clonotype was recorded a few times. V usage is TRBV4-2 and J usage is TRBJ2-5; the match to TRBD1 covers 9 bases. This CDR3 spans 15 amino acids. V was pared by 2 bases and J by 6 bases, with 7 bases of the junction left unmatched. Germline CDR1 reads LGHNA; CDR2 reads YNFKEQ. CDR3 protein: CASSQQGQGGKTQYF. In DNA, the CDR3 is TGTGCCAGCAGCCAACAGGGACAGGGAGGCAAGACCCAGTACTTC.

Turning to this clonotype: A clone one base away is much larger, so this may be a read error. The rearrangement joins TRBV5-5 to TRBJ2-1; unclear D gene. The germline V gene encodes CDR1 SGHKS and CDR2 YYEKEE (reference sequence). The CDR3 has 18 residues. V gave up 5 bases and J gave up 5 bases, with 26 bases separating them. CDR3 DNA: TGTGCCAGCAGACGCGTCTCGGGCATAGAGAGAGCCGACAATGAGCAGTTCTTC. Residues: CASRRVSGIERADNEQFF.

This clonotype was seen a few times. This sequence joins TRBV6-5 and TRBJ1-2; D not resolved. From germline, CDR1 is MNHEY and CDR2 SVGAGI. The CDR3 sequence is 11 residues long. V lost 5 bases and J 8 bases, leaving 9 bases between the germline ends. The CDR3 coding sequence is TGTGCCAGCAGTAACACCCGGGGCTACACCTTC. As protein: CASSNTRGYTF.

The gene calls are TRBV12-3 or TRBV12-4 and TRBJ2-1; D gene unclear. The CDR3 is made up of 15 amino acids. The V end was cut by 3 bases, the J end by 4 bases, with 13 bases between. The CDR3: CASSFRRETYNEQFF. CDR3 bases: TGTGCCAGCAGTTTCCGCCGTGAGACTTACAATGAGCAGTTCTTC.

The chain recombines TRBV7-2 with TRBJ2-1; 10 bases align to TRBD2. This CDR3 region has 14 residues. Losses at the gene ends were 5 bases for V and 6 bases for J; bases not matched to a gene: 4. The germline gives CDR1 SGHTA, CDR2 FQGNSA. In DNA form, the CDR3 reads TGTGCCAGCAGCCCGCTAGCGGGGGTCAATGAGCAGTTCTTC. It is translated as CASSPLAGVNEQFF.

This clonotype was recorded once. The chain has TRBV7-2 and TRBJ1-5; 8 bases line up with TRBD1. This CDR3 comprises 15 residues. V trimming: 2 bases; J trimming: 3 bases; junction bases outside the gene matches: 3. The germline gives CDR1 SGHTA, CDR2 FQGNSA. CDR3 nucleotides: TGTGCCAGCAGCTTACAGGGGGCTGACAATCAGCCCCAGCATTTT. It codes for CASSLQGADNQPQHF. Together with reference TRBV7-2 and TRBJ1-5, the CDR3 gives the full variable domain: GAGVSQSPSNKVTEKGKDVELRCDPISGHTALYWYRQSLGQGLEFLIYFQGNSAPDKSGLPSDRFSAERTGGSVSTLTIQRTQQEDSAVYLCASSLQGADNQPQHFGDGTRLSIL.

This chain joins TRBV4-2 and TRBJ1-1; 12 bases are shared with TRBD1. This CDR3 contains 15 residues. From germline, CDR1 is LGHNA and CDR2 YNFKEQ. V lost 4 bases to trimming and J lost 7 bases; unmatched junction nucleotides: 7. The CDR3 DNA reads TGTGCCAGCAGCCTTGGGACAGGGGGCGAGGGTGAAGCTTTCTTT. Its translation: CASSLGTGGEGEAFF.

Points on this clonotype: The junction and the germline gene differ at one end; a read error may be behind it. V and J are TRBV7-9 and TRBJ2-5; D is unclear. Germline CDR1 SEHNR, CDR2 FQNEAQ (reference sequence). This CDR3 is built from 15 residues. The CDR3 DNA follows: TGTGCCAGCAGCTTAGGGACCCTCCCTTCAGAGACCCACTACTTC. Its protein product is CASSLGTLPSETHYF.

This clonotype was recorded a few times. This rearrangement joins TRBV2 to TRBJ1-6, with D possibly TRBD1 on 6 matching bases. The CDR3 is made up of 13 amino acids. Per the germline V gene, CDR1 is SNHLY and CDR2 is FYNNEI. Trimming removed 7 bases at V and 5 bases at J, with 9 bases between. Written as DNA, the CDR3 is TGTGCCAGCAATGGACAGAATAATTCACCCCTCCACTTT. This codes for CASNGQNNSPLHF.

This clonotype was seen more than once but under ten times. V is TRBV6-2 or TRBV6-3 and J is TRBJ2-5, with 14 bases aligning to TRBD2. The germline V gene encodes CDR1 MNHEY and CDR2 SVGEGT. The trim removed 3 bases at V and 11 bases at J, leaving 17 bases unmatched. This CDR3 region has 18 residues. The CDR3 loop is CASSYLGLAGVLYNEQYF. The DNA of the CDR3 is TGTGCCAGCAGTTATCTGGGACTAGCGGGGGTCTTGTACAATGAGCAGTACTTC.

The V and J genes are TRBV13 and TRBJ2-2; D perhaps matches TRBD2 (6 bases). Germline V lookup: CDR1 PRHDT, CDR2 FYEKMQ (reference sequence). V was pared by 0 bases and J by 6 bases, with 11 bases between. The CDR3 length is 15 residues. CDR3: CASSLGRGTAGELFF. As DNA, the CDR3 is TGTGCCAGCAGCTTAGGCCGGGGGACGGCCGGGGAGCTGTTTTTT.

This clonotype was counted between two and nine times. The chain has TRBV12-3 or TRBV12-4 and TRBJ1-2; the match to TRBD1 covers 12 bases. The V and J ends lost 2 bases and 4 bases, in that order; junction bases with no gene match: 8. The CDR3 is made up of 17 amino acids. CDR3 amino acids: CASSLNEGTGGFYGYTF. CDR3 bases: TGTGCCAGCAGTTTAAATGAGGGGACAGGGGGCTTCTATGGCTACACCTTC.

The gene calls are TRBV20-1 and TRBJ1-2; the D gene is possibly TRBD1 (5 bases). V dropped 5 bases and J dropped 12 bases, with 28 bases sitting between them. CDR1 and CDR2 from the germline V gene are DFQATT and SNEGSKA (reference sequence). The CDR3 length is 15 residues. The CDR3 loop is CSAARGDRFRDYHTF. As DNA, the CDR3 is TGCAGTGCTGCTCGTGGGGACCGTTTTAGGGACTACCACACCTTC.

The V call is TRBV29-1, the J call TRBJ1-2; possible D gene TRBD1, 6 bases. Germline loops: CDR1 SQVTM, CDR2 ANQGSEA. The CDR3 is 16 amino acids. V was pared by 4 bases and J by 8 bases, with 26 bases between. DNA for the CDR3: TGCAGCGTTGTTTCTGGCATGACAGGTGGTTCTGCCGGCTACACCTTC. Its translation: CSVVSGMTGGSAGYTF.

The CDR3 nucleotides read TGCAGCGCAACTCTAGCGAGATACAATGAGCAGTTCTTC. Its translation: CSATLARYNEQFF. The chain uses TRBV29-1 and TRBJ2-1, with TRBD2 as a possible D gene (6 bases). This CDR3 is 13 amino acids long. V was trimmed by 7 bases and J by 4 bases, leaving 14 bases between them. Germline assignment: CDR1 SQVTM and CDR2 ANQGSEA.

The table lists this clonotype with a few counts. The chain joins TRBV7-3 to TRBJ1-1; D gene unclear. There are 15 residues in the CDR3. The V gene's germline CDR1 is SGHTA and CDR2 FQGTGA. With 2 bases removed from V and 1 base from J, the gap between germline ends came to 11 bases. The chain's CDR3 is CASSLGSGSNTEAFF. Written as DNA, the CDR3 is TGTGCCAGCAGCTTAGGGTCTGGGTCGAACACTGAAGCTTTCTTT.

The sample holds a few counts of this clonotype. The J gene is TRBJ2-5, the V gene TRBV3-1; D unclear. Trimming stripped 0 bases from V and 5 bases from J, with 7 bases between. CDR1 and CDR2 from the germline V gene are LGHDT and YNNKEL (reference sequence). The CDR3 runs 13 residues. Here the CDR3 reads CASSQDYEETQYF. The CDR3 coding sequence is TGTGCCAGCAGCCAAGATTATGAGGAGACCCAGTACTTC.

This clonotype has a handful of counts. This sequence joins TRBV28 and TRBJ2-7, with D perhaps TRBD1 or TRBD2 (5 bases each). V was trimmed by 1 base and J by 4 bases, leaving 20 bases between them. Germline V gene lookup returns CDR1 MDHEN and CDR2 SYDVKM. The CDR3 is made up of 17 amino acids. CDR3 bases: TGTGCCAGCAGTTTATCGCCTTTGGGGACGCCAAATTACGAGCAGTACTTC. It translates to CASSLSPLGTPNYEQYF.

This clonotype was picked up a small number of times. The rearrangement joins TRBV29-1 to TRBJ1-2, with D maybe TRBD1 (5 bases). Germline-derived CDR1 and CDR2 are SQVTM and ANQGSEA. Trimming cost V 5 bases and J 0 bases, with 10 bases left between them. This CDR3 contains 13 residues. The CDR3 loop reads CSVTGGANYGYTF. CDR3 DNA: TGCAGCGTTACCGGAGGGGCTAACTATGGCTACACCTTC. Supplemented by reference TRBV29-1 and TRBJ1-2, the full variable domain reads SAVISQKPSRDICQRGTSLTIQCQVDSQVTMMFWYRQQPGQSLTLIATANQGSEATYESGFVIDKFPISRPNLTFSTLTVSNMSPEDSSIYLCSVTGGANYGYTFGSGTRLTVV.